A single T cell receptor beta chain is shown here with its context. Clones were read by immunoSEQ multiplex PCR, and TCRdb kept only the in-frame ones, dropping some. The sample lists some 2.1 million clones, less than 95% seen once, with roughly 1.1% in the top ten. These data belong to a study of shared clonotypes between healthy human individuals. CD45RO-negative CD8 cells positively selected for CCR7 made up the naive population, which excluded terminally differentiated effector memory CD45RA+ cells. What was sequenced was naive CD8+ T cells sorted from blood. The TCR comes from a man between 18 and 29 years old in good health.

CDR3 coding DNA: TGTGCCAGCAGTTTATATTCAGGCACGTACAATGAGCAGTTCTTC. Residues: CASSLYSGTYNEQFF. The J gene is TRBJ2-1, the V gene TRBV28; D not resolved. Germline lookup yields CDR1 MDHEN and CDR2 SYDVKM. The V end was cut by 1 base, the J end by 4 bases, with 11 bases between. This CDR3 has 15 residues.